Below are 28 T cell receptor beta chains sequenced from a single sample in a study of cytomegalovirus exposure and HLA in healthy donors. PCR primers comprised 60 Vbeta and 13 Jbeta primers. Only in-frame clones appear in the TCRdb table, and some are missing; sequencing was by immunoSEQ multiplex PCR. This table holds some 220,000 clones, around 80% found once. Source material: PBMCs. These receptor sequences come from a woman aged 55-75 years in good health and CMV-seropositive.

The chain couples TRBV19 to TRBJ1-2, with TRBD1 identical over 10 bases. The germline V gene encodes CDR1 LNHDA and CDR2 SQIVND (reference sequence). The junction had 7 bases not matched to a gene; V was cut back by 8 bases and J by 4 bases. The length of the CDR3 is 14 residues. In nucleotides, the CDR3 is TGTGCCAGTCACGACAGGGGGCAGACCTATGGCTACACCTTC. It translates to CASHDRGQTYGYTF.

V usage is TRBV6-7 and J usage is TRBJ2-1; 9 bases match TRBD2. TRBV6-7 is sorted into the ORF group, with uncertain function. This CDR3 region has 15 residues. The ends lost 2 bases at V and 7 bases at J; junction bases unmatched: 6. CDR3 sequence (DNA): TGTGCCAGCAGTTACACCAGGACTAGCGATAATGAGCAGTTCTTC. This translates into CASSYTRTSDNEQFF.

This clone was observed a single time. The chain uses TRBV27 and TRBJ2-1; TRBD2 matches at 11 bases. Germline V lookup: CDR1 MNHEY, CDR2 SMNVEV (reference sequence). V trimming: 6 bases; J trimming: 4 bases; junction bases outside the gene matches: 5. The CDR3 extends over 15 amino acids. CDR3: CASRLAGGQYNEQFF. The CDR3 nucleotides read TGTGCCAGCAGATTAGCGGGGGGGCAATACAATGAGCAGTTCTTC.

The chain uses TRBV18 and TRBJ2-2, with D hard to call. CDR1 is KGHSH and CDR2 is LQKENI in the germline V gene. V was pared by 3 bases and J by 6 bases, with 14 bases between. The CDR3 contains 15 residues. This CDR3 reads CASSPESERPGELFF. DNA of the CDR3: TGTGCCAGCTCACCGGAATCGGAGCGCCCCGGGGAGCTGTTTTTT. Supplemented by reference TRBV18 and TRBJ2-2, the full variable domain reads NAGVMQNPRHLVRRRGQEARLRCSPMKGHSHVYWYRQLPEEGLKFMVYLQKENIIDESGMPKERFSAEFPKEGPSILRIQQVVRGDSAAYFCASSPESERPGELFFGEGSRLTVL.

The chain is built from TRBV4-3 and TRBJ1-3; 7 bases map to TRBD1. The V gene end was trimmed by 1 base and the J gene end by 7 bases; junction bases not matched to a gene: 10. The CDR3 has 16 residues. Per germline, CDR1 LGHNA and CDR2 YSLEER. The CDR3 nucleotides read TGCGCCAGCAGCCAAGGGACGGGGCCAGGGGGTAACACCATATATTTT. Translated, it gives CASSQGTGPGGNTIYF.

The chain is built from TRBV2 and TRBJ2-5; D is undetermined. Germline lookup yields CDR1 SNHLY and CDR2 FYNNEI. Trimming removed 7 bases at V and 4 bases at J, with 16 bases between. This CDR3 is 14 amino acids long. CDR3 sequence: CASTNDMVRETQYF. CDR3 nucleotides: TGTGCCAGCACCAATGACATGGTACGAGAGACCCAGTACTTC.

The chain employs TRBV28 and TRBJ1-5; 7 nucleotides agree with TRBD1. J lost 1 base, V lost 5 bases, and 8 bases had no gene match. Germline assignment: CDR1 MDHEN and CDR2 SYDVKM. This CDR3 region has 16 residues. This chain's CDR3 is CASSLSGQLSNQPQHF. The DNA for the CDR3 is TGTGCCAGCAGTCTATCGGGACAGTTAAGCAATCAGCCCCAGCATTTT.

CDR3 loop: CASSRTGGASYNEQFF. The DNA for the CDR3 is TGTGCCAGCAGCCGGACAGGGGGCGCGTCCTACAATGAGCAGTTCTTC. The chain uses TRBV7-9 and TRBJ2-1; 11 nucleotides agree with TRBD1. Germline V CDR1 and CDR2: SEHNR, FQNEAQ (reference sequence). J lost 1 base, V lost 5 bases, and 4 bases had no gene match. There are 16 residues in the CDR3. The complete variable domain, with remaining parts taken from reference TRBV7-9 and TRBJ2-1, reads DTGVSQNPRHKITKRGQNVTFRCDPISEHNRLYWYRQTLGQGPEFLTYFQNEAQLEKSRLLSDRFSAERPKGSFSTLEIQRTEQGDSAMYLCASSRTGGASYNEQFFGPGTRLTVL.

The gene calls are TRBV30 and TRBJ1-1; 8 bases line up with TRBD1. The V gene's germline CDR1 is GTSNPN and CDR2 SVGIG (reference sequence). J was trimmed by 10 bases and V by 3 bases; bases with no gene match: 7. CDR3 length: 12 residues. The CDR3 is CAWRGRTGRAFF. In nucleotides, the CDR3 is TGTGCCTGGAGGGGTAGGACAGGGCGAGCTTTCTTT. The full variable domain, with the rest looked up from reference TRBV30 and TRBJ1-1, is SQTIHQWPATLVQPVGSPLSLECTVEGTSNPNLYWYRQAAGRGLQLLFYSVGIGQISSEVPQNLSASRPQDRQFILSSKKLLLSDSGFYLCAWRGRTGRAFFGQGTRLTVV.

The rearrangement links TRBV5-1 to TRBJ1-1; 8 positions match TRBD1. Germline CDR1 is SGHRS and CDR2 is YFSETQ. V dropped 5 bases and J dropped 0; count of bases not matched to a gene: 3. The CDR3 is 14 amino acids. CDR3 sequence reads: CASRDREVNTEAFF. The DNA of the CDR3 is TGCGCCAGCAGGGACAGGGAGGTGAACACTGAAGCTTTCTTT.

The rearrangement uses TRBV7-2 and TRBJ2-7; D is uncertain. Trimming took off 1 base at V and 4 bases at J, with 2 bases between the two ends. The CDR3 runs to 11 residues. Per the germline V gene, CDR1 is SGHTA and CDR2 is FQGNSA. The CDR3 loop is CASSLVYEQYF. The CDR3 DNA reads TGTGCCAGCAGCTTAGTATACGAGCAGTACTTC. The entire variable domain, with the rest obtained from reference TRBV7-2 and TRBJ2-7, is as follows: GAGVSQSPSNKVTEKGKDVELRCDPISGHTALYWYRQSLGQGLEFLIYFQGNSAPDKSGLPSDRFSAERTGGSVSTLTIQRTQQEDSAVYLCASSLVYEQYFGPGTRLTVT.

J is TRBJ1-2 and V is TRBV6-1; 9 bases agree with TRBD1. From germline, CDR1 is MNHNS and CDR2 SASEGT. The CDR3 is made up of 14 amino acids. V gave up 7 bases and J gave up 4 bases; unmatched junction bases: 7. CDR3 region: CASNPGQGPYGYTF. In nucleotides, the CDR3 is TGTGCCAGCAATCCGGGACAGGGCCCCTATGGCTACACCTTC.

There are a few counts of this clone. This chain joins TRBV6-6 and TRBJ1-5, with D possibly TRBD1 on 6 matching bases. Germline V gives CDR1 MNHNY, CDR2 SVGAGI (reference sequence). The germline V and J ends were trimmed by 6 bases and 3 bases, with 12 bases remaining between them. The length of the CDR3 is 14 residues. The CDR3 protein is CASSPDSFNQPQHF. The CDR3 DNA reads TGTGCCAGCAGCCCGGACAGCTTCAATCAGCCCCAGCATTTT.

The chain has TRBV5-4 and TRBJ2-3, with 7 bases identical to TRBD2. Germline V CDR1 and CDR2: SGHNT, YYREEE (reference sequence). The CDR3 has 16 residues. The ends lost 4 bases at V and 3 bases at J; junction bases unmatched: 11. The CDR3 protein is CASSPGRGVSTDTQYF. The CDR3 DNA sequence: TGTGCCAGCAGCCCGGGACGGGGGGTATCGACAGATACGCAGTATTTT.

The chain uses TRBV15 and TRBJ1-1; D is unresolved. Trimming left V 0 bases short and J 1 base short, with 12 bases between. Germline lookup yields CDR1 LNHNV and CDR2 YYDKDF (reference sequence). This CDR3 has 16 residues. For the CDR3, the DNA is TGTGCCACCAGCAGAGATCTGGGCAGTGGGAACACTGAAGCTTTCTTT. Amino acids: CATSRDLGSGNTEAFF.

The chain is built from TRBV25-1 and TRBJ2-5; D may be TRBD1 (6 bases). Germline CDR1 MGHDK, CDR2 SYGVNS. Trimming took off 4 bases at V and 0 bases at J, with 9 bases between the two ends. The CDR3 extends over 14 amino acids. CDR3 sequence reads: CASSVGGHQETQYF. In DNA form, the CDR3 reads TGTGCCAGCAGTGTAGGGGGTCACCAAGAGACCCAGTACTTC.

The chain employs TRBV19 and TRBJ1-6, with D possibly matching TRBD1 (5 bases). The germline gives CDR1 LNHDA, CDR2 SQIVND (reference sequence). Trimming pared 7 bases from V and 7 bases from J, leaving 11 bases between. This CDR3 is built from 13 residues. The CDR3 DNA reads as TGTGCCAGTACCAGGGTTTGGAATTCACCCCTCCACTTT. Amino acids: CASTRVWNSPLHF.

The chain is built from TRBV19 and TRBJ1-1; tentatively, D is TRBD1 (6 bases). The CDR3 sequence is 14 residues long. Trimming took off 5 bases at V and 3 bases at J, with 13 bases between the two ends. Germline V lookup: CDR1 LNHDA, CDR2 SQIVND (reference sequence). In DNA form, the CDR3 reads TGTGCCAGTAGTTCTCAGGGGAAGGACACTGAAGCTTTCTTT. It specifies CASSSQGKDTEAFF.

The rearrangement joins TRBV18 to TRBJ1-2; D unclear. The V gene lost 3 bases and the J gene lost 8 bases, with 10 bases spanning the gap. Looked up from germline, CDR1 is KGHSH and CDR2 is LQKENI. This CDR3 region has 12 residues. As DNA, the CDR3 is TGTGCCAGCTCACCGGCCGAGAGGGGCTACACCTTC. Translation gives CASSPAERGYTF.

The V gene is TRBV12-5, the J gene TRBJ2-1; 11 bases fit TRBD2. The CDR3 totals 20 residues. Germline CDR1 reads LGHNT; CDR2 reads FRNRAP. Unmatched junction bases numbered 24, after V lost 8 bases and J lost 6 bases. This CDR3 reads CASYPQGLAGGTSRGNEQFF. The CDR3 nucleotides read TGTGCTAGTTATCCCCAGGGGCTAGCGGGAGGCACATCCCGGGGCAATGAGCAGTTCTTC.

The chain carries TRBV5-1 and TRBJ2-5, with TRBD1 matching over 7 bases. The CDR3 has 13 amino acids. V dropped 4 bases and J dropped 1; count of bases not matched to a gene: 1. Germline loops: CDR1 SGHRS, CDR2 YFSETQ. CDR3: CASSGDSQETQYF. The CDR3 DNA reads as TGCGCCAGCAGCGGGGACAGCCAAGAGACCCAGTACTTC.

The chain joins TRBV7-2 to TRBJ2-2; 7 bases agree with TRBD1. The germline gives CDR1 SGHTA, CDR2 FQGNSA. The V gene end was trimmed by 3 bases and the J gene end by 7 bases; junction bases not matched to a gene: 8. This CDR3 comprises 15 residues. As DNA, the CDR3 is TGTGCCAGCAGCTTTTCACAGGGGTGGGGCGGGGAGCTGTTTTTT. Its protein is CASSFSQGWGGELFF.

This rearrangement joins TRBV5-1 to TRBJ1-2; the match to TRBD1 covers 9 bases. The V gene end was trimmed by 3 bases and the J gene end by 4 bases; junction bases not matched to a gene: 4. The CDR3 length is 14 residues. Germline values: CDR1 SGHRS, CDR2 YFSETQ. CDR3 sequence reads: CASSSTGGGYGYTF. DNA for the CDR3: TGCGCCAGCAGCTCAACAGGGGGCGGCTATGGCTACACCTTC.

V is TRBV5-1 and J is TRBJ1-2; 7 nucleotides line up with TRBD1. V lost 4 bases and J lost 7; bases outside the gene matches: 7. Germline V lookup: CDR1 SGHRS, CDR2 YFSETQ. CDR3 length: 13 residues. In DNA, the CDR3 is TGCGCCAGCAGCCTCCGGGACAGTTTTGGCTACACCTTC. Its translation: CASSLRDSFGYTF.

The CDR3 region has the DNA TGTGCCAGTAGCCAGACGGGGATTAATGAGCAGTTCTTC. Amino acid sequence: CASSQTGINEQFF. This sequence joins TRBV19 and TRBJ2-1, with D tentatively TRBD2 (5 bases). Germline assignment: CDR1 LNHDA and CDR2 SQIVND (reference sequence). This CDR3 contains 13 residues. V was shortened by 6 bases and J by 7 bases, with 13 bases between the two germline ends.

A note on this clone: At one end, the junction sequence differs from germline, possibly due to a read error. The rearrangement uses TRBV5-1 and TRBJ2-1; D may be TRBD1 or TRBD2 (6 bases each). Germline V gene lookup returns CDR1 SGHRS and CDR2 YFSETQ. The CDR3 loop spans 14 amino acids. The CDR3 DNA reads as TGCGCCAGCAGGTTGGGGGGCCTAAACAATGAGCAGTTCTTC. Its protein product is CASRLGGLNNEQFF. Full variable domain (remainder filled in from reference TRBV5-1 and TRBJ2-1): KAGVTQTPRYLIKTRGQQVTLSCSPISGHRSVSWYQQTPGQGLQFLFEYFSETQRNKGNFPGRFSGRQFSNSRSEMNVSTLELGDSALYLCASRLGGLNNEQFFGPGTRLTVL.

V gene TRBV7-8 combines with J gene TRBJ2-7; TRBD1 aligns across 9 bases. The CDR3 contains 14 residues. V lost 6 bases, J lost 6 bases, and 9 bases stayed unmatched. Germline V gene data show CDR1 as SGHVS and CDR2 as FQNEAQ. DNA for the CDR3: TGTGCCAGCAGTTCCCCGGACAGGGGTCTCGAGCAGTACTTC. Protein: CASSSPDRGLEQYF.

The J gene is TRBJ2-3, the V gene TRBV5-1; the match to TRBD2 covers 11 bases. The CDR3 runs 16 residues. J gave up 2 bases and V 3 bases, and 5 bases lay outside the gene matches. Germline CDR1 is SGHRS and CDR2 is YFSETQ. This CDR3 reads CASSSPTSGTTDTQYF. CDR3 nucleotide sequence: TGCGCCAGCAGCTCCCCGACTAGCGGGACCACAGATACGCAGTATTTT.